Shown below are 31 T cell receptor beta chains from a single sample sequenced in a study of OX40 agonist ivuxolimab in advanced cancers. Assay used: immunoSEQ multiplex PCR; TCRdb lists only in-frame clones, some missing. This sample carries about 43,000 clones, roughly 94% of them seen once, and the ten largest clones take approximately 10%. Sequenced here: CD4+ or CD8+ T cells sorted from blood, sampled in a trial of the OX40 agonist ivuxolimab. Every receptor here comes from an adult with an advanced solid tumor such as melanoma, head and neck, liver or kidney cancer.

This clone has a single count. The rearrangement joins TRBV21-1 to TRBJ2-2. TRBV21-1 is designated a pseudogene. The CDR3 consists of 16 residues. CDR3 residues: CASSPRRQPDTGELFF. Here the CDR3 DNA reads TGTGCCAGCAGCCCCCGTAGGCAGCCCGACACCGGGGAGCTGTTTTTT.

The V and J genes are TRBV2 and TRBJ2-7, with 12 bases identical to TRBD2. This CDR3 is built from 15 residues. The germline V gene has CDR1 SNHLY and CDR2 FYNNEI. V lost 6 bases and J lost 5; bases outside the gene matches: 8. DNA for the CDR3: TGTGCCAGCAGGAGGACTAGCGGGACCCTGGACGAGCAGTACTTC. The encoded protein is CASRRTSGTLDEQYF.

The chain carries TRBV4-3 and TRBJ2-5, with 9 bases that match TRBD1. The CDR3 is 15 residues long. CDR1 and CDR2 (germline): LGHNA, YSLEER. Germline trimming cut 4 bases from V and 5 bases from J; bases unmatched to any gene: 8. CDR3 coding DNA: TGCGCCAGCAGCCCTGGACAGGGGCGAACGGAGACCCAGTACTTC. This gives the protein CASSPGQGRTETQYF.

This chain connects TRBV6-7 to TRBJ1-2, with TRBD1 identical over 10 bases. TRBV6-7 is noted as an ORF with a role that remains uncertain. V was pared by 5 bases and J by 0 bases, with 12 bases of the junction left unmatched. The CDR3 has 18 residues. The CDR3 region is CASSPKATGGSANYGYTF. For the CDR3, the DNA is TGTGCCAGCAGTCCGAAAGCGACAGGGGGCTCCGCTAACTATGGCTACACCTTC.

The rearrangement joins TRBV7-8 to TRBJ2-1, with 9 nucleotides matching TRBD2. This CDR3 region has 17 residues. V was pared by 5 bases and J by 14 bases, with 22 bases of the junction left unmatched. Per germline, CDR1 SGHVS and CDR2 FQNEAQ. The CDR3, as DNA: TGTGCCAGCAGCCCACGGACTAGCGCATACCTCCCGGATTTGGAGTTCTTC. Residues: CASSPRTSAYLPDLEFF.

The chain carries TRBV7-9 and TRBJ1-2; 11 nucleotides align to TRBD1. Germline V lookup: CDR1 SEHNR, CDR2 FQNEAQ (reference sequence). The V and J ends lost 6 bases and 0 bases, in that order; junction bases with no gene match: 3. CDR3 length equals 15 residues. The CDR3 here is CASSRGQGANYGYTF. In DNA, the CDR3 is TGTGCCAGCAGTCGGGGACAGGGGGCTAACTATGGCTACACCTTC.

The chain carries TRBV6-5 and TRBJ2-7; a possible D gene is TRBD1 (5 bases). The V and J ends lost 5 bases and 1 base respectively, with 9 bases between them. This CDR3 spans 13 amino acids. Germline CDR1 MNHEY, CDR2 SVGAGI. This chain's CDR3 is CASSKTASYEQYF. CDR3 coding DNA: TGTGCCAGCAGTAAGACAGCTTCCTACGAGCAGTACTTC.

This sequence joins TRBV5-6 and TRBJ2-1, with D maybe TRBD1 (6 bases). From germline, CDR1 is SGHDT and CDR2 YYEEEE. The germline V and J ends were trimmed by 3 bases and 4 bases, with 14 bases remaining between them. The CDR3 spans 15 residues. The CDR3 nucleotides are TGTGCCAGCAGCTCAGGGGTTTCCCCTTACAATGAGCAGTTCTTC. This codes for CASSSGVSPYNEQFF.

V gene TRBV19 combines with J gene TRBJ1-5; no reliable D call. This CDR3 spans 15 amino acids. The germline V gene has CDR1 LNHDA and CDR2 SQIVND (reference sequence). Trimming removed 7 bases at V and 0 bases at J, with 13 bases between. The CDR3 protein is CASIGSRYSNQPQHF. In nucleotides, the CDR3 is TGTGCCAGTATAGGTTCCAGATATAGCAATCAGCCCCAGCATTTT. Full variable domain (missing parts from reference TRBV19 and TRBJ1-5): DGGITQSPKYLFRKEGQNVTLSCEQNLNHDAMYWYRQDPGQGLRLIYYSQIVNDFQKGDIAEGYSVSREKKESFPLTVTSAQKNPTAFYLCASIGSRYSNQPQHFGDGTRLSIL.

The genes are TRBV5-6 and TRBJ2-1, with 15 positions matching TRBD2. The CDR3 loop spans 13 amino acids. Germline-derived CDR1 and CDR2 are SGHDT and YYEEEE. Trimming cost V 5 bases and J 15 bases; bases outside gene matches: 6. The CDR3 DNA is TGTGCCAGCAGTTACGGGACTAGCGGGAGGCGGTTCTTC. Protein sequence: CASSYGTSGRRFF.

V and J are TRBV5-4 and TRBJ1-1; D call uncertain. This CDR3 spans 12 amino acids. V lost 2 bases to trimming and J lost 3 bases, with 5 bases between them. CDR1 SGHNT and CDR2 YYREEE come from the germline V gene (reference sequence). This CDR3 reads CASSFGDTEAFF. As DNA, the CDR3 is TGTGCCAGCAGCTTCGGGGACACTGAAGCTTTCTTT.

Here the CDR3 reads CASSQVLGGRPYTQYF. Here the CDR3 DNA reads TGTGCCAGCAGCCAAGTTCTGGGCGGGAGGCCTTATACGCAGTATTTT. V usage is TRBV4-2 and J usage is TRBJ2-3; TRBD2 aligns across 8 bases. The germline V gene encodes CDR1 LGHNA and CDR2 YNFKEQ. The CDR3 extends over 16 amino acids. The ends lost 1 base at V and 7 bases at J; junction bases unmatched: 10.

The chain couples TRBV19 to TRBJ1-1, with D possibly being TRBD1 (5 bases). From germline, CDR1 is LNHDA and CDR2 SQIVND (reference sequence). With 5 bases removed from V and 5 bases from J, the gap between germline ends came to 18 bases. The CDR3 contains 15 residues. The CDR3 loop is CASSFSRERGTEAFF. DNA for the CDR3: TGTGCCAGTAGTTTCTCCAGGGAGAGAGGGACTGAAGCTTTCTTT. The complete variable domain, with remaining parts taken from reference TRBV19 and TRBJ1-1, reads DGGITQSPKYLFRKEGQNVTLSCEQNLNHDAMYWYRQDPGQGLRLIYYSQIVNDFQKGDIAEGYSVSREKKESFPLTVTSAQKNPTAFYLCASSFSRERGTEAFFGQGTRLTVV.

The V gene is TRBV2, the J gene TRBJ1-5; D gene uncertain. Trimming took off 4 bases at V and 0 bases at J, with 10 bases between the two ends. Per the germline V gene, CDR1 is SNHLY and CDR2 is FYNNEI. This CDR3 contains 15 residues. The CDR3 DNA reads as TGTGCCAGCAGTGGGACGGAGAATAGCAATCAGCCCCAGCATTTT. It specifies CASSGTENSNQPQHF.

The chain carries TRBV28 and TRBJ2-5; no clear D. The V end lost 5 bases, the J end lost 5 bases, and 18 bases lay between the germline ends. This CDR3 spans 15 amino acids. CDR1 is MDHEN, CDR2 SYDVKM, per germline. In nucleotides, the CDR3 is TGTGCCAGCAGTCCCTCCGGACGCCGAAAGGAGACCCAGTACTTC. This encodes CASSPSGRRKETQYF.

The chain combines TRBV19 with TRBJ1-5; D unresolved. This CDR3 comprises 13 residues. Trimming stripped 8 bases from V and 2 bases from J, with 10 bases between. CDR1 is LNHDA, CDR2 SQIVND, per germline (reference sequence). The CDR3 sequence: CASATNRNQPQHF. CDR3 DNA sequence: TGTGCCAGTGCGACCAACCGCAATCAGCCCCAGCATTTT.

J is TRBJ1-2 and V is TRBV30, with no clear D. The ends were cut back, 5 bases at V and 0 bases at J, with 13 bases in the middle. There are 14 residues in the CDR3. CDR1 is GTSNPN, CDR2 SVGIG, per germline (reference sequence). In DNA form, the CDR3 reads TGTGCCTGGGGGCCAGGTGCAACTAACTATGGCTACACCTTC. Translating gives CAWGPGATNYGYTF.

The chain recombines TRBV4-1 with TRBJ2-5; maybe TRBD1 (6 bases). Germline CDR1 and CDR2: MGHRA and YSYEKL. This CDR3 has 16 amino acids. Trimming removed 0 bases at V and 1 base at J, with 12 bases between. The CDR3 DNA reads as TGCGCCAGCAGCCAAGAATGGACAGCCCTCCAAGAGACCCAGTACTTC. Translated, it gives CASSQEWTALQETQYF.

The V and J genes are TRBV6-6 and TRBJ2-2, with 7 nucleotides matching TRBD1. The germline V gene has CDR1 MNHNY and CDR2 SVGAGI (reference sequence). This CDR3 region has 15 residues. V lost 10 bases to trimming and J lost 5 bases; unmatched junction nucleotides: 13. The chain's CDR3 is CATPQWDSGTGELFF. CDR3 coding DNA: TGTGCCACCCCACAGTGGGACAGTGGGACCGGGGAGCTGTTTTTT.

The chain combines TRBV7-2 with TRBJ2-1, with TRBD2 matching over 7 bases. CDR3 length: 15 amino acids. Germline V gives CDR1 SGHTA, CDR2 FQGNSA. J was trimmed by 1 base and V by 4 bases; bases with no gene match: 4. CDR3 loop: CASSYEGGSYNEQFF. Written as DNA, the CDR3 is TGTGCCAGCAGCTACGAGGGAGGGTCCTACAATGAGCAGTTCTTC.

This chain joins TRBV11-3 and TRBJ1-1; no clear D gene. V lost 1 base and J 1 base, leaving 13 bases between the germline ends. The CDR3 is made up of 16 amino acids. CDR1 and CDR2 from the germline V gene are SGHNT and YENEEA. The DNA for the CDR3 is TGTGCCAGCAGCTTAGTGGGGAAATACGGGAACACTGAAGCTTTCTTT. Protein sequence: CASSLVGKYGNTEAFF.

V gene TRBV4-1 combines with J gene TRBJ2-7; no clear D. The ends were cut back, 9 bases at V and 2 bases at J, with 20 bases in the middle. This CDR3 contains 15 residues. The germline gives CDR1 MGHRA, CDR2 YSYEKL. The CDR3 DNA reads TGCGCCAGTATTTCCGGCGGATACTTCACCTACGAGCAGTACTTC. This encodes CASISGGYFTYEQYF.

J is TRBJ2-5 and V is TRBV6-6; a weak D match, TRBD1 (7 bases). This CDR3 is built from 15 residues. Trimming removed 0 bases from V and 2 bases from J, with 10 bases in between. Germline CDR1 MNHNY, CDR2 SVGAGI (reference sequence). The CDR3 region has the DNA TGTGCCAGCAGTTACTCGGGGGGACAGCAAGAGACCCAGTACTTC. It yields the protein CASSYSGGQQETQYF.

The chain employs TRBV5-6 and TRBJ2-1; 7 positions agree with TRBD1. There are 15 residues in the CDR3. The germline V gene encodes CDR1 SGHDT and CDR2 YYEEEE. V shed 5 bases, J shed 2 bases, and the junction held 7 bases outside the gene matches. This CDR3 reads CASSHVGGAYNEQFF. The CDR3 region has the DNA TGTGCCAGCAGTCATGTAGGGGGCGCCTACAATGAGCAGTTCTTC.

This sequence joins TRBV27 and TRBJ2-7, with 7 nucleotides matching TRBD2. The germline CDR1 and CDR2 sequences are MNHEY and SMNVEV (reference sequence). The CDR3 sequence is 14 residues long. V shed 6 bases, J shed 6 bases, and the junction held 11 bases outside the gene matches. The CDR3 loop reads CASRGDYYLAEQYF. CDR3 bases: TGTGCCAGCAGGGGGGACTACTACCTCGCCGAGCAGTACTTC.

CDR3 sequence (DNA): TGTGCCAGCAGTGAAGACGGGAGTCGAGAGACCCAGTACTTC. Residues: CASSEDGSRETQYF. The gene calls are TRBV2 and TRBJ2-5, with a weak D call TRBD2 (6 bases). V was pared by 1 base and J by 4 bases, with 10 bases between. Germline V gene data show CDR1 as SNHLY and CDR2 as FYNNEI. This CDR3 region has 14 residues.

The CDR3 is CASSYDGAGYGYTF. For the CDR3, the DNA is TGTGCCAGCAGTTACGACGGGGCGGGCTATGGCTACACCTTC. The rearrangement joins TRBV6-5 to TRBJ1-2, with D tentatively TRBD1 (5 bases). V lost 2 bases to trimming and J lost 4 bases, with 11 bases between them. Germline CDR1 reads MNHEY; CDR2 reads SVGAGI. This CDR3 has 14 amino acids.

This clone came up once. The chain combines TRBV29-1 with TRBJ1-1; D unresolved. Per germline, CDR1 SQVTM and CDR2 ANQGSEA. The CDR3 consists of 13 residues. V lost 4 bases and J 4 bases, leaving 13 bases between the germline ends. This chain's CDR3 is CSVGEGLSTEAFF. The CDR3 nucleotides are TGCAGCGTTGGTGAGGGCCTGAGCACTGAAGCTTTCTTT.

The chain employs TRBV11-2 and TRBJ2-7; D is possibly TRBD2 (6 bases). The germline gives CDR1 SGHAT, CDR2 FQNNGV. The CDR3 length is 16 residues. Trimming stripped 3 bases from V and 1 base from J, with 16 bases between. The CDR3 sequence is CASSFPRRAESYEQYF. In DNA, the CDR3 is TGTGCCAGCAGCTTCCCCCGGAGGGCCGAATCCTACGAGCAGTACTTC. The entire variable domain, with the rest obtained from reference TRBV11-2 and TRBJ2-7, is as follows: EAGVAQSPRYKIIEKRQSVAFWCNPISGHATLYWYQQILGQGPKLLIQFQNNGVVDDSQLPKDRFSAERLKGVDSTLKIQPAKLEDSAVYLCASSFPRRAESYEQYFGPGTRLTVT.

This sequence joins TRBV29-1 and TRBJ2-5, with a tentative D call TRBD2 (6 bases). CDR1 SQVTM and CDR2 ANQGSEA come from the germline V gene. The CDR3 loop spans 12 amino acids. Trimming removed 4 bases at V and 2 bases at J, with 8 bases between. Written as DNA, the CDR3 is TGCAGCGTTGGGGACTCTCAAGAGACCCAGTACTTC. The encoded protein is CSVGDSQETQYF.

CDR3: CATSSASGRNEQYF. CDR3 bases: TGTGCCACCTCATCTGCTAGCGGGAGGAACGAGCAGTACTTC. The V call is TRBV6-6, the J call TRBJ2-7, with 11 nucleotides matching TRBD2. With 10 bases clipped from V and 5 bases from J, the junction kept 10 bases outside the gene matches. CDR3 length equals 14 residues. Looked up from germline, CDR1 is MNHNY and CDR2 is SVGAGI (reference sequence).